What follows are 5 T cell receptor beta chains derived from one specimen sequenced in a study of T cells in localized non-small cell lung cancer (dated by TCRdb to about 2020). To prepare the library, the immunoSEQ multiplex PCR assay was applied. TCRdb limited this immuneACCESS table to in-frame rearrangements with V and J called. A share of clones is missing; checked studies link under half to unresolved V genes, and the rest is unexplained. For this sample there are tens of thousands of clones; about 86% appear just once. In total, the top ten clones hold roughly 1.2% of the sample. Source: peripheral blood, taken before any cancer treatment. The receptor set was obtained from a woman aged 40 to 75 with stage I lung adenocarcinoma.

This chain joins TRBV30 and TRBJ2-7, with TRBD2 matching over 7 bases. The length of the CDR3 is 15 residues. From germline, CDR1 is GTSNPN and CDR2 SVGIG (reference sequence). Trimming took 3 bases from V and 2 from J; bases not matched to a gene: 10. The CDR3 sequence is CAWRERQGGTYEQYF. The CDR3 DNA is TGTGCCTGGAGGGAGAGGCAGGGAGGGACCTACGAGCAGTACTTC.

CDR3 protein: CASSLRVGTEAFF. The CDR3 coding sequence is TGCGCCAGCAGCCTCCGCGTAGGCACTGAAGCTTTCTTT. The rearrangement uses TRBV4-3 and TRBJ1-1; no reliable D call. Trimming stripped 4 bases from V and 4 bases from J, with 10 bases between. The CDR3 is 13 residues long. Germline-derived CDR1 and CDR2 are LGHNA and YSLEER.

This chain connects TRBV12-2 to TRBJ1-4; the table's D call of TRBD1 was not tested on the DNA. TRBV12-2 is a pseudogene locus. The CDR3 loop spans 12 amino acids. The CDR3 protein is CASRSKNRELFF. CDR3 nucleotides: TGTGCAAGTCGCTCGAAGAACAGGGAACTGTTTTTT.

This chain links TRBV20-1 with TRBJ2-5, with D uncertain. Germline V CDR1 and CDR2: DFQATT, SNEGSKA (reference sequence). This CDR3 is built from 10 residues. CDR3 DNA: TGCAGCGCATGGAAAGAGACCCAGTACTTC. Protein product: CSAWKETQYF.

Notes on this clone: The junction departs from germline at one end; a sequencing error may be responsible. This chain joins TRBV4-2 and TRBJ2-7; D gene unclear. The CDR3 covers 12 residues. Per germline, CDR1 LGHNA and CDR2 YNFKEQ. This CDR3 reads CASSQENEKEPF. The CDR3 DNA is TGTGCCAGCAGCCAAGAGAATGAGAAGGAACCCTTC.